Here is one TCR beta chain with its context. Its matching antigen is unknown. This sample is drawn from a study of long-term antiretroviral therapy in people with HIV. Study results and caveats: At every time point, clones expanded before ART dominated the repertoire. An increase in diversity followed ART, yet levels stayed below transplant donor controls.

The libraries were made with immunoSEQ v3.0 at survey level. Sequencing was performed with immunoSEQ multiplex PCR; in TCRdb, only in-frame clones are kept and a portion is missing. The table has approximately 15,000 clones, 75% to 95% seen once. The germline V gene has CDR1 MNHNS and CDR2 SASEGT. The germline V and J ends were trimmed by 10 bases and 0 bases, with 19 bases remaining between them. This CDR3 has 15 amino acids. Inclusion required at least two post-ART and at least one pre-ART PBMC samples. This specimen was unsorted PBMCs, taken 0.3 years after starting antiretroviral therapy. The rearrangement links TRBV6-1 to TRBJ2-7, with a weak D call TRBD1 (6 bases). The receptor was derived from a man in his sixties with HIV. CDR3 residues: CAIPSQGDISYEQYF. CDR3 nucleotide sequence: TGTGCCATTCCGTCTCAAGGGGACATCTCCTACGAGCAGTACTTC.